This T cell receptor (beta chain) was observed in a study of radiation and T cells in renal cell carcinoma (dated by TCRdb to 2020 to 2022). Broadly, across the study: In total, 53 samples underwent TCR beta sequencing: some 26 tumors plus 27 peripheral blood samples. The final blood draw was performed at 4 weeks after radiation, at the same time as nephrectomy. Across all 50 or so samples, under 4,500,000 unique CDR3 nucleotide sequences, encoding roughly 2,600,000 unique CDR3 amino acid sequences, were identified.

Trimming costs V 2 bases and J 6 bases, and their ends lie 14 bases apart. The CDR3 starts with the cysteine, ends with the phenylalanine, and has 15 residues. CDR3 DNA is the only sequence kept; it has 45 bases, read in frame from the first base. According to the germline V gene (reference sequence), CDR1 reads WNHNN and CDR2 reads SYGVQD. Comments on this clone: There is no known antigen for this receptor. Per-nucleotide qualities are absent, and no much larger clonotype sits a single base away.

Here is what the overall study found, with its caveats: Dynamics of the blood repertoire were not tracked past 4 weeks after treatment. Because no pretreatment tumor biopsies were available, whether clonotypes were present in the tumor at baseline could not be determined. An increase in top tumor clonotypes in blood was observed from baseline to 2 weeks post-radiation, followed by contraction by 4 weeks, which was taken to suggest transient expansion of tumor-resident clones. Effects of radiation dose or scheduling on the TCR repertoire could not be addressed with the single-armed trial design.

The time point label, read with the paper, signifies: blood 4 weeks post-SBRT, at nephrectomy. Taken with the paper, the label for treatment or condition translates to: 15 Gy SBRT to primary tumor, nephrectomy 4 weeks later. Samples were obtained from a clinical trial, in which 15 Gy stereotactic body radiation therapy was delivered to primary renal cell carcinomas and nephrectomy was performed 4 weeks later. To follow tumor-enriched clonotypes, peripheral blood was collected serially from radiation-treated patients at baseline and again at 2 weeks and 4 weeks after SBRT. All patients had renal cell carcinoma with clear cell pathology. Genomic DNA for TCR sequencing was prepared using the QIAamp DNA Blood Mini Kit (Qiagen). Samples were included in the analyses only if all quality control checks were passed. TCR beta libraries were generated from genomic DNA with the immunoSEQ kit, following the manufacturer's recommendations. To prepare the libraries, a first multiplex PCR with proprietary primers was run, followed by a second PCR that added unique barcodes, and a bead cleanup was done after each round. A positive control reaction and a negative control reaction, both provided in the kit, were run with every batch of samples. The final libraries were assessed on an Agilent 4200 TapeStation D1000 ScreenTape, pooled by volume, and quantified by qPCR. Sequencing was performed on an Illumina NextSeq500 using a MidOutput 150-cycle cartridge, with 156 Read1 cycles, 15 Index1 cycles, and the kit custom primers. The pooled library was loaded at roughly 0.92 pM with a roughly 20% PhiX control spike-in. In the source study's methods: The vendor-processed data were analyzed in R, and a clonotype was defined as all T cells that share the same CDR3 nucleotide sequence. For clone abundance analyses, frequencies were normalized to the 10,000 most abundant clones in each sample. Public T cell clones, which averaged fewer than five per sample, were excluded before analysis. A difference in abundance of at least 32-fold between compartments was used to define tumor-enriched and baseline blood-enriched clonotypes. A beta-binomial differential abundance model was used to identify clonotypes that expanded or contracted between blood time points. Tumor-blood repertoire similarity was measured with the Baroni-Urbani and Buser coefficient, and group comparisons used two-tailed Wilcoxon tests in R. TCRdb mirrors the immuneACCESS table, restricted to in-frame sequences. Some clones are absent from its copies; in checked studies, under half trace to an unresolved V gene, and the reason for the others is unknown. V and J calls and clone size follow that table, whereas D and trimming were derived from the DNA. Across this sample there are 130,000 to 150,000 clones, with 86% seen only once. The ten biggest clones cover about a sixth of the sample.

The specimen was blood, collected from a patient whose treatment included radiotherapy and nephrectomy. The TCR sequence derives from a woman aged 45 to 65 with renal cell carcinoma. The sequence is built from TRBV10-1 and TRBJ2-4, with the identity of the D gene unclear. The CDR3 region: CASSEKARTGNIQYF. The bases read TGCGCCAGCAGTGAGAAGGCTAGGACGGGAAACATTCAGTACTTC.